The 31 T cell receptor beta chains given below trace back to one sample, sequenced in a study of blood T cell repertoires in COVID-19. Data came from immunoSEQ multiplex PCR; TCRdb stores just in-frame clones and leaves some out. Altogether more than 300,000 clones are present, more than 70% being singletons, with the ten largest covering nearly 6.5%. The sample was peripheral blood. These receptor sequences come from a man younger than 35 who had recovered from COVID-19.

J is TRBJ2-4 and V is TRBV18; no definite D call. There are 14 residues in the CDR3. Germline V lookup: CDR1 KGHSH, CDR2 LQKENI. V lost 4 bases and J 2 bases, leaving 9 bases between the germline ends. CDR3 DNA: TGTGCCAGCTCACGGGCAGCAACCAAAAACATTCAGTACTTC. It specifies CASSRAATKNIQYF.

The CDR3 region is CSVGLRDRVDTEAFF. The CDR3 bases are TGCAGCGTTGGCCTCCGGGACAGGGTAGACACTGAAGCTTTCTTT. The chain employs TRBV29-1 and TRBJ1-1; 9 nucleotides agree with TRBD1. Germline V gene lookup returns CDR1 SQVTM and CDR2 ANQGSEA. CDR3 length equals 15 residues. Trimming at V came to 4 bases and at J to 3 bases, leaving 9 bases not matched to a gene.

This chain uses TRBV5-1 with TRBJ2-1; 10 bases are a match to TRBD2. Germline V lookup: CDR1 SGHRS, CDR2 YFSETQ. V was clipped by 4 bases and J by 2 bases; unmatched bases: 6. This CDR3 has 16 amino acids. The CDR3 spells CASSHLAGGPYNEQFF. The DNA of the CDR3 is TGCGCCAGCAGCCACTTAGCGGGAGGCCCCTACAATGAGCAGTTCTTC.

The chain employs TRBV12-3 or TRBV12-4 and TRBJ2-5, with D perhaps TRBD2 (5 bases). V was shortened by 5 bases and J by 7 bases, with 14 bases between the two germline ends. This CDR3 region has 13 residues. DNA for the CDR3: TGTGCCAGCAGTCTGGAGGACGGGGTGACCCAGTACTTC. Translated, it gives CASSLEDGVTQYF.

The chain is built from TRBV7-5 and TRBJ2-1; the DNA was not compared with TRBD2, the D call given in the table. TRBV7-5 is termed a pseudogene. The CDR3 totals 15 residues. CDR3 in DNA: TGTGCCAGATTTGAGTTGCGGCAGTTTTACAATGAGCAGTTCTTC. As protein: CARFELRQFYNEQFF.

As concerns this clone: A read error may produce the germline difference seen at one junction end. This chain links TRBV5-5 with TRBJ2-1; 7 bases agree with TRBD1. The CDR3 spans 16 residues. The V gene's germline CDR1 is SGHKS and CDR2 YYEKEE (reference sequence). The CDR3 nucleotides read TGTGCCGGCAGCGCCTGGCCAGACAGGGAGTTGAATGAGCAGTTCTTC. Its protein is CAGSAWPDRELNEQFF.

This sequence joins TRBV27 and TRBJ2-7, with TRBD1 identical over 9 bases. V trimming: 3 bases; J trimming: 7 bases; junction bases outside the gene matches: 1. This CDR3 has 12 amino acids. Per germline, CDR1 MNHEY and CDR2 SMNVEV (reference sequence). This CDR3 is CASSFGTGEQYF. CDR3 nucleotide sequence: TGTGCCAGCAGTTTCGGGACAGGGGAGCAGTACTTC.

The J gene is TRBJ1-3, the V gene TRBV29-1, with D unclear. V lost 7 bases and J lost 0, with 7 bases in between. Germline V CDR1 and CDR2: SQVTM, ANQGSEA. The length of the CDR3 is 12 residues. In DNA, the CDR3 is TGCAGCGGACATTTCTCTGGAAACACCATATATTTT. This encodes CSGHFSGNTIYF.

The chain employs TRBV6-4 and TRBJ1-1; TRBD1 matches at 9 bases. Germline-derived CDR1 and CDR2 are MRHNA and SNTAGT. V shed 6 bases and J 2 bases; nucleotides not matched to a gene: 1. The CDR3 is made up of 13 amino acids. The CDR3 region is CASRDRGNTEAFF. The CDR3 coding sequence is TGTGCCAGCAGGGACAGGGGTAACACTGAAGCTTTCTTT.

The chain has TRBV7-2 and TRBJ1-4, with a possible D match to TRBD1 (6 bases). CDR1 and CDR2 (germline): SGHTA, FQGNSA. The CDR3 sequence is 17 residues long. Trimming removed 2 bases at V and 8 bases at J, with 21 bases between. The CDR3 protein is CASSLIGYRVEGEKLFF. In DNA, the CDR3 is TGTGCCAGCAGCTTAATAGGGTACAGGGTAGAAGGGGAAAAACTGTTTTTT.

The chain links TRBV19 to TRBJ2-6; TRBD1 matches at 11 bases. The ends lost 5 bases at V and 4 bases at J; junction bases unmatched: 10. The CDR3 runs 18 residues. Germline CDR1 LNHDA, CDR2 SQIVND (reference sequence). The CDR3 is CASSRDRGFPSGANVLTF. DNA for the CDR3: TGTGCCAGTAGTCGGGACAGGGGGTTCCCCTCCGGGGCCAACGTCCTGACTTTC.

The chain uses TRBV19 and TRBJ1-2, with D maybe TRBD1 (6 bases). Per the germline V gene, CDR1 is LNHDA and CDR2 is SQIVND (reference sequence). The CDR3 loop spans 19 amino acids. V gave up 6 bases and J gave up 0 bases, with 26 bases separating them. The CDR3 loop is CASRISGTPGTTSNYGYTF. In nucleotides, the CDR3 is TGTGCCAGTAGAATCTCAGGAACCCCGGGGACAACTTCTAACTATGGCTACACCTTC.

CDR3 in DNA: TGCGCCAGCAGCCAAAATCAAGGGGTGGGGGAAAAACTGTTTTTT. This translates into CASSQNQGVGEKLFF. The rearrangement joins TRBV4-3 to TRBJ1-4, with a possible D match to TRBD1 (5 bases). This CDR3 is 15 amino acids long. CDR1 and CDR2 from the germline V gene are LGHNA and YSLEER. Between the trimmed V and J ends, which lost 2 bases and 8 bases, there was a span of 15 bases.

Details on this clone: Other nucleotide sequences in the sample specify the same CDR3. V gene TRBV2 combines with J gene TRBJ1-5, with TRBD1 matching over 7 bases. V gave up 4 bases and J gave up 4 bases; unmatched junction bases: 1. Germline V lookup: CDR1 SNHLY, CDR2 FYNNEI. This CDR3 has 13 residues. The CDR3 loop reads CASSGQGNQPQHF. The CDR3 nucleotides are TGTGCCAGCAGTGGACAGGGTAATCAGCCCCAGCATTTT.

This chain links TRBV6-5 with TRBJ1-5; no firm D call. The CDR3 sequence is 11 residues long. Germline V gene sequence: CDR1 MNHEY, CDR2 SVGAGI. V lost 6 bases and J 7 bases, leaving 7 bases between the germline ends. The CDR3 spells CASSRGQPQHF. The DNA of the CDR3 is TGTGCCAGCAGCCGTGGCCAGCCCCAGCATTTT.

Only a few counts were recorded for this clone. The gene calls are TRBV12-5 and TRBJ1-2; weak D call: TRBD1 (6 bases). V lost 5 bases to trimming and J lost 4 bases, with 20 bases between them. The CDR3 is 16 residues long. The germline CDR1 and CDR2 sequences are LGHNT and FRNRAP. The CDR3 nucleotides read TGTGCTAGTGGTCCCATCCTCGGGACAAAAGCCTATGGCTACACCTTC. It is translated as CASGPILGTKAYGYTF.

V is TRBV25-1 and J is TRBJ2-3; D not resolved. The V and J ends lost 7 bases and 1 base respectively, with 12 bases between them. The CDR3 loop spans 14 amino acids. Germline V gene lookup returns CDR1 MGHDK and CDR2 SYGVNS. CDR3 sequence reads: CASTQNGGTDTQYF. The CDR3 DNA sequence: TGTGCCAGCACCCAAAACGGTGGCACAGATACGCAGTATTTT.

CDR3 sequence: CASSPGLGGRADTQYF. In DNA form, the CDR3 reads TGCGCCAGCAGCCCGGGACTGGGAGGAAGAGCAGATACGCAGTATTTT. The V call is TRBV5-1, the J call TRBJ2-3; D perhaps matches TRBD2 (6 bases). CDR1 SGHRS and CDR2 YFSETQ come from the germline V gene. The V and J ends lost 4 bases and 4 bases respectively, with 19 bases between them. The CDR3 is 16 residues long.

CDR3 loop: CASSQDIGKGEYTDTQYF. CDR3 DNA sequence: TGCGCCAGCAGCCAAGATATAGGTAAGGGAGAATACACAGATACGCAGTATTTT. The chain couples TRBV4-3 to TRBJ2-3; D is possibly TRBD2 (5 bases). The CDR3 totals 18 residues. The germline gives CDR1 LGHNA, CDR2 YSLEER. V shed 0 bases and J shed 2 bases, with 18 bases lying between them.

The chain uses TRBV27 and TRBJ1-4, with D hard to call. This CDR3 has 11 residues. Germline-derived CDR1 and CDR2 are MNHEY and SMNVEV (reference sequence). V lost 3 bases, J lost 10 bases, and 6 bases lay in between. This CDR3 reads CASSLGGKLFF. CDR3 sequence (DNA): TGTGCCAGCAGTTTGGGAGGAAAACTGTTTTTT.

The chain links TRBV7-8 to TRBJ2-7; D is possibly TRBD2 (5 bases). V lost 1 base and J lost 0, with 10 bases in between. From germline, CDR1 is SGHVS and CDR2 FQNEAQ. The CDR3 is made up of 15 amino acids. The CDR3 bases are TGTGCCAGCAGCTTAGAGAGCGGTCACTCCTACGAGCAGTACTTC. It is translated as CASSLESGHSYEQYF.

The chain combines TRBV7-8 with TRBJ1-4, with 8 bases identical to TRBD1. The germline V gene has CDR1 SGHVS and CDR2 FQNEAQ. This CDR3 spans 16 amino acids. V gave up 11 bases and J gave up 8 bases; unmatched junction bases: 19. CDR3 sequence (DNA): TGTGCCTCCTACAGGGGGACCACTTTCGGGGAAGAAAAACTGTTTTTT. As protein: CASYRGTTFGEEKLFF.

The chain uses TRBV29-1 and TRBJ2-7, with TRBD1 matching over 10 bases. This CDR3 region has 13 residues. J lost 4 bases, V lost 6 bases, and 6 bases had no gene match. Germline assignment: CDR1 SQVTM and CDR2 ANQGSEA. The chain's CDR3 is CSVRDRGGYEQYF. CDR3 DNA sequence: TGCAGCGTACGGGACAGGGGCGGTTACGAGCAGTACTTC.

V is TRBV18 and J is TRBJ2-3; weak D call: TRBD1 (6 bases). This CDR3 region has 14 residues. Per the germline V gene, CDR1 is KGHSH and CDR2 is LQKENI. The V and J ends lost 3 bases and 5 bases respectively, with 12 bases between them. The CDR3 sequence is CASSPIGGGDTQYF. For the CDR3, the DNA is TGTGCCAGCTCACCTATAGGGGGTGGAGATACGCAGTATTTT.

The CDR3 protein is CASSQDHSRELAKNIQYF. CDR3 in DNA: TGCGCCAGCAGCCAAGATCATAGTCGAGAGCTAGCCAAAAACATTCAGTACTTC. V gene TRBV4-1 combines with J gene TRBJ2-4; D not certain. This CDR3 comprises 18 residues. Trimming removed 0 bases from V and 0 bases from J, with 15 bases in between. Germline CDR1 MGHRA, CDR2 YSYEKL.

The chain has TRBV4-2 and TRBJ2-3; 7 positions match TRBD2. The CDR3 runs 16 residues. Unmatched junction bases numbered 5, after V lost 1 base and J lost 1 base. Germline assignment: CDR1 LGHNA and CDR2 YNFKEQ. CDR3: CASSQGLAVRTDTQYF. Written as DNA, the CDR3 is TGTGCCAGCAGCCAAGGGCTAGCGGTTCGCACAGATACGCAGTATTTT.

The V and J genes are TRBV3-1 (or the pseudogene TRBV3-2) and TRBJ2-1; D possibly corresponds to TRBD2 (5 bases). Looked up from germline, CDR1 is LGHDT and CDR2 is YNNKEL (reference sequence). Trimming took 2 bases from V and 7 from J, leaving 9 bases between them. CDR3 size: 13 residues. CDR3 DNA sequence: TGTGCCAGCAGCCAAATAGGCGGGAATGAGCAGTTCTTC. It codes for CASSQIGGNEQFF.

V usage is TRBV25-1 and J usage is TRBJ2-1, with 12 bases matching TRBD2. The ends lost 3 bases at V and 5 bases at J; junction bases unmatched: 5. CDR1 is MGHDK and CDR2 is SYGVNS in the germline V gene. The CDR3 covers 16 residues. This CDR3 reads CASSDSGLAGNNEQFF. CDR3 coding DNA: TGTGCCAGCAGTGACTCGGGACTAGCGGGTAACAATGAGCAGTTCTTC.

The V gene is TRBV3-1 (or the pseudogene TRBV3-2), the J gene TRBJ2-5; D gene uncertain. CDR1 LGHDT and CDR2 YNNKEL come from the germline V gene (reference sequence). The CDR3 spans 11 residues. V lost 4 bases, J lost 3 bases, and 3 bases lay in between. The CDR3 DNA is TGTGCCAGCAGCCGAGAAGAGACCCAGTACTTC. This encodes CASSREETQYF.

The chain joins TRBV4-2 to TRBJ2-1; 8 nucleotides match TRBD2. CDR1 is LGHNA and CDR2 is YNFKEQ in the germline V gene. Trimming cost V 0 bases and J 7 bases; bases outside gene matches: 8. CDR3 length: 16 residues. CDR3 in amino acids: CASSQDLSSGWNEQFF. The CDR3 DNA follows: TGTGCCAGCAGCCAAGATTTGTCTAGCGGGTGGAATGAGCAGTTCTTC.

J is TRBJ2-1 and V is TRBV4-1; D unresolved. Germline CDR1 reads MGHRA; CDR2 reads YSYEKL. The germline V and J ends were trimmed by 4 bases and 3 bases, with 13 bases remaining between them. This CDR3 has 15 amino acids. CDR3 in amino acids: CASSPGSSIYNEQFF. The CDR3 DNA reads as TGCGCCAGCAGCCCTGGCAGTTCAATCTACAATGAGCAGTTCTTC.